This T cell receptor (beta chain) was identified in a study of cytomegalovirus exposure and HLA in healthy donors. The PCR employed 60 Vbeta primers together with 13 Jbeta primers. TCRdb's table, derived via immunoSEQ multiplex PCR, lists solely in-frame clones and lacks some. This sample has over 110,000 clones; 82% occur once, and the top ten carry approximately 2.4%. Overall study findings and caveats: Further analysis, carried out later, found HLA-associated TCR beta chains more clonally expanded than equally common other chains. Indistinguishable V segments, including TRBV6-2 and TRBV6-3, were excluded. Most CMV-associated TCR beta chains were later found to appear HLA-restricted.

Donors sampled were nominally healthy, though unrecorded immune exposures were likely. Germline values: CDR1 LNHDA, CDR2 SQIVND (reference sequence). Trimming removed 5 bases from V and 3 bases from J; junction bases left unmatched: 6. The CDR3 spans 16 residues. This clone was seen only once. The target antigen is unknown. The V gene is TRBV19, the J gene TRBJ1-5; 11 nucleotides agree with TRBD1. The sequence came from a male donor in good health and CMV-seronegative. Material for sequencing was PBMCs. CDR3 protein: CASSRTGGSANQPQHF. CDR3 nucleotide sequence: TGTGCCAGTAGTCGGACAGGGGGCTCCGCCAATCAGCCCCAGCATTTT.